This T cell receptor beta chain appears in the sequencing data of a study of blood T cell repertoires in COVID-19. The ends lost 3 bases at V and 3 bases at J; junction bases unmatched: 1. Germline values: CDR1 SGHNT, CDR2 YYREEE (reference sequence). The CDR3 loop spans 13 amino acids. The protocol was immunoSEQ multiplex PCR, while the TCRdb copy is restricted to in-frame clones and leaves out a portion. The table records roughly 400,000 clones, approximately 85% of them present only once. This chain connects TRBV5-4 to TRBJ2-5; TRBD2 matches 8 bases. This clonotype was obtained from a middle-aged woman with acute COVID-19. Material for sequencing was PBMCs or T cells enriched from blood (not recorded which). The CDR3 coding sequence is TGTGCCAGCAGCTATAGCGGGGAAGAGACCCAGTACTTC. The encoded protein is CASSYSGEETQYF.